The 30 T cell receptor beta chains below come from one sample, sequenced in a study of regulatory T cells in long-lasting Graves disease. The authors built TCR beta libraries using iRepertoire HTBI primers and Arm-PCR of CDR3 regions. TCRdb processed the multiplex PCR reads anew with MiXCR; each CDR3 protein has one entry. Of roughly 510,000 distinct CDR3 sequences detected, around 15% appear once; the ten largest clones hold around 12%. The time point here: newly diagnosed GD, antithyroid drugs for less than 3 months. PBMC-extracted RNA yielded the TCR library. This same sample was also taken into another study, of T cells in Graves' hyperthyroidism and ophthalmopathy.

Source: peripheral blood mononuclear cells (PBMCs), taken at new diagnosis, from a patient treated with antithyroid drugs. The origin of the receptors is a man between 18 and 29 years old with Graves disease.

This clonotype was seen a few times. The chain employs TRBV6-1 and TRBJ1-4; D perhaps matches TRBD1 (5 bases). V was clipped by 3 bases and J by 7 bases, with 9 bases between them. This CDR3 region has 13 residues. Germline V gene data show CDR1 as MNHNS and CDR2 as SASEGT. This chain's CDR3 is CASSEAGTEKLFF. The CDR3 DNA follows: TGTGCCAGCAGTGAGGCAGGGACTGAAAAACTGTTTTTT.

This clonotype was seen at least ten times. CDR3 region: CASSEAAGTYEQYF. The CDR3 DNA reads TGTGCCAGCAGTGAAGCCGCAGGGACCTACGAGCAGTACTTC. This chain uses TRBV6-1 with TRBJ2-7; D possibly corresponds to TRBD1 (5 bases). V shed 0 bases and J shed 2 bases, with 8 bases lying between them. The CDR3 has 14 amino acids. Germline V gives CDR1 MNHNS, CDR2 SASEGT.

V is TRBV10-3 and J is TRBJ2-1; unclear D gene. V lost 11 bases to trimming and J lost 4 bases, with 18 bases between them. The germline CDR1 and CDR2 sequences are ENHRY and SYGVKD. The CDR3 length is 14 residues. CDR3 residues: CASQVVPDYNEQFF. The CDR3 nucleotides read TGTGCCTCCCAGGTGGTTCCCGATTACAATGAGCAGTTCTTC.

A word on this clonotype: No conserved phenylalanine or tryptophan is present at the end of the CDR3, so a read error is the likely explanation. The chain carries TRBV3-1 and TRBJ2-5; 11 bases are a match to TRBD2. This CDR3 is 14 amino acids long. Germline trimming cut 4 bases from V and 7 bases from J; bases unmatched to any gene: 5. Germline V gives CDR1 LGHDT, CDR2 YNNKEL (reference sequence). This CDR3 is CASSRGLAGGTQYS. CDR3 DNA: TGTGCCAGCAGCCGCGGACTAGCGGGTGGGACCCAGTACTCC.

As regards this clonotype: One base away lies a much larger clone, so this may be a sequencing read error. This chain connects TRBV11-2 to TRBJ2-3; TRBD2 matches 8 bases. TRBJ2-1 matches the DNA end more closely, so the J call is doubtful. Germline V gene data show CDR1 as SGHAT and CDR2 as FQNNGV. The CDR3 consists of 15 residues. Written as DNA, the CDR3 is TGTGCCAGCAGCCTCTTTACCGGGACTAGTCACGAGCAGTTCTTC. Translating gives CASSLFTGTSHEQFF.

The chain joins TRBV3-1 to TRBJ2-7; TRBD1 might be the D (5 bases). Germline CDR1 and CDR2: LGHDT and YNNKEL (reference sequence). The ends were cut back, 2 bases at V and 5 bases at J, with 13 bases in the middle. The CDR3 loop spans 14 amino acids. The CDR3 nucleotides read TGTGCCAGCAGCCAACAGCGACAGTCCCACGAGCAGTACTTC. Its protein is CASSQQRQSHEQYF.

The CDR3 sequence: CAWSVLSGIEAFF. The CDR3 DNA reads TGTGCCTGGAGTGTACTAAGTGGGATTGAAGCTTTCTTT. The genes are TRBV30 and TRBJ1-1, with unresolved D. There are 13 residues in the CDR3. Germline-derived CDR1 and CDR2 are GTSNPN and SVGIG (reference sequence). With 0 bases removed from V and 7 bases from J, the gap between germline ends came to 12 bases.

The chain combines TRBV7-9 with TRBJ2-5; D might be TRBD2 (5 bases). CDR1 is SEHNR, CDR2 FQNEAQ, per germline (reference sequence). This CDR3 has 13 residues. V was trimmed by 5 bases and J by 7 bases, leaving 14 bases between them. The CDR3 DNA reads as TGTGCCAGCAGCCGCGGTGAGGGCTGGACCCAGTACTTC. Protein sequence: CASSRGEGWTQYF.

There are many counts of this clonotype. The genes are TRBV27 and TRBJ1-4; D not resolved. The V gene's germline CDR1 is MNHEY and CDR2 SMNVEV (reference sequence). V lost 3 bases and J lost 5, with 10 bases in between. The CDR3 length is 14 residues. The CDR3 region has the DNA TGTGCCAGCAGTTTCAACGGGGAGAATGAAAAACTGTTTTTT. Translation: CASSFNGENEKLFF.

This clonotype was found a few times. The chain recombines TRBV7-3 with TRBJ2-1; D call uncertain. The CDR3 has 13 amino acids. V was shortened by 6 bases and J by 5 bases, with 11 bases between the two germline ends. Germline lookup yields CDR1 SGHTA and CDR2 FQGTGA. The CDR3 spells CASSPTSDNEQFF. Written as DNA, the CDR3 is TGTGCCAGCAGTCCGACCTCAGACAATGAGCAGTTCTTC.

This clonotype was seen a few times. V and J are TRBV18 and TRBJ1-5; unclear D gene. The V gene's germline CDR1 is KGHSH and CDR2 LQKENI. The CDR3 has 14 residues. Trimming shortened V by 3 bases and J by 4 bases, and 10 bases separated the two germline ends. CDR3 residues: CASSPDGPNQPQHF. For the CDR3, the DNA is TGTGCCAGCTCACCCGACGGACCGAATCAGCCCCAGCATTTT.

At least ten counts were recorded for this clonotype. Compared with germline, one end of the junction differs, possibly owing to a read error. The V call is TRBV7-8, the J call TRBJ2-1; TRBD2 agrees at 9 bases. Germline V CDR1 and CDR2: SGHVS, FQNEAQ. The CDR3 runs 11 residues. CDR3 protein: CASSSGLALSF. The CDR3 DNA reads TGTGCCAGCAGCAGCGGACTAGCGCTTTCCTTC. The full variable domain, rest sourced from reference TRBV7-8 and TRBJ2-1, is GAGVSQSPRYKVAKRGQDVALRCDPISGHVSLFWYQQALGQGPEFLTYFQNEAQLDKSGLPSDRFFAERPEGSVSTLKIQRTQQEDSAVYLCASSSGLALSFGPGTRLTVL.

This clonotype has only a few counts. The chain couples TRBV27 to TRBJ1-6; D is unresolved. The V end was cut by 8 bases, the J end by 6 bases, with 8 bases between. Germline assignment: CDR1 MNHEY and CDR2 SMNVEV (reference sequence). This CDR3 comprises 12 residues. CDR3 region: CASGGFNSPLHF. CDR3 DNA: TGTGCCAGCGGAGGGTTTAATTCACCCCTCCACTTT.

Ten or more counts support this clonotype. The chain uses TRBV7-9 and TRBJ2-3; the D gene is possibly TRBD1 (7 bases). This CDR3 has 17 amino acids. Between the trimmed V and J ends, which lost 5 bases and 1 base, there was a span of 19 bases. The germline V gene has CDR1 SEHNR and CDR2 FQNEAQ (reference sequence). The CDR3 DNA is TGTGCCAGCAGCCCCATGGATGCGGGACAGCGCACAGATACGCAGTATTTT. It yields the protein CASSPMDAGQRTDTQYF.

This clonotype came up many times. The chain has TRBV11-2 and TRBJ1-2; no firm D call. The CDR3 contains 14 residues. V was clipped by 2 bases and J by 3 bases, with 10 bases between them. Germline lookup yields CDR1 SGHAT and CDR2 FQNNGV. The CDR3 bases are TGTGCCAGCAGCTTATTAGCGGGAGACTATGGCTACACCTTC. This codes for CASSLLAGDYGYTF.

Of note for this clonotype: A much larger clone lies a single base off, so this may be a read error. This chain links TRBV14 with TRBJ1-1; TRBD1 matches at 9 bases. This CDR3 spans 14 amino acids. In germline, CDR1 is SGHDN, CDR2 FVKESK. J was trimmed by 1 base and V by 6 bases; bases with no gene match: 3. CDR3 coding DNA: TGTGCCAGCAGTACAGGGGGCTGGAACACTGAAGCTTTCTTT. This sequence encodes CASSTGGWNTEAFF. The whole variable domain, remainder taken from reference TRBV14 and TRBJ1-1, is EAGVTQFPSHSVIEKGQTVTLRCDPISGHDNLYWYRRVMGKEIKFLLHFVKESKQDESGMPNNRFLAERTGGTYSTLKVQPAELEDSGVYFCASSTGGWNTEAFFGQGTRLTVV.

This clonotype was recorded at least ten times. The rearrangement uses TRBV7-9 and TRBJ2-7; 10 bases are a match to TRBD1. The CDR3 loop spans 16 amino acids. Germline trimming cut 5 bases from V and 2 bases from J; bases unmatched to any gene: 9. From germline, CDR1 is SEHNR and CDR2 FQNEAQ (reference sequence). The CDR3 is CASSAVDRGRPYEQYF. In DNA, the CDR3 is TGTGCCAGCAGCGCCGTCGACAGGGGGCGACCCTACGAGCAGTACTTC. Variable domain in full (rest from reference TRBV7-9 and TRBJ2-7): DTGVSQNPRHKITKRGQNVTFRCDPISEHNRLYWYRQTLGQGPEFLTYFQNEAQLEKSRLLSDRFSAERPKGSFSTLEIQRTEQGDSAMYLCASSAVDRGRPYEQYFGPGTRLTVT.

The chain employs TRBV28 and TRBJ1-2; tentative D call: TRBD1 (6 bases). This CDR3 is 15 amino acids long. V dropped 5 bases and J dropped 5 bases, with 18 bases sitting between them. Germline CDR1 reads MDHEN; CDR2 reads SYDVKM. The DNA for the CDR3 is TGTGCCAGCAGTCCAGGGGTCGGGAGTAGATATGGCTACACCTTC. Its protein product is CASSPGVGSRYGYTF.

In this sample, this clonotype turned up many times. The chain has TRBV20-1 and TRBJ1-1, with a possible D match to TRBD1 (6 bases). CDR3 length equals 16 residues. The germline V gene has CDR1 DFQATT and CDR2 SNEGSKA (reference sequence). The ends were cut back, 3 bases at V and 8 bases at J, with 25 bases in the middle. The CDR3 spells CSASPLGGPPAPEAFF. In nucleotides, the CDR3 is TGCAGTGCTAGCCCTTTGGGGGGGCCGCCCGCCCCGGAAGCTTTCTTT.

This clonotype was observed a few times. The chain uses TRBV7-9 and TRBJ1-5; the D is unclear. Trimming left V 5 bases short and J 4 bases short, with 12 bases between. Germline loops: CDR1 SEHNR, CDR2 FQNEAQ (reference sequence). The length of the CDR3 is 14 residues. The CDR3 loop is CASSAPGLNQPQHF. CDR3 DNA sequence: TGTGCCAGCAGCGCTCCGGGCCTTAATCAGCCCCAGCATTTT.

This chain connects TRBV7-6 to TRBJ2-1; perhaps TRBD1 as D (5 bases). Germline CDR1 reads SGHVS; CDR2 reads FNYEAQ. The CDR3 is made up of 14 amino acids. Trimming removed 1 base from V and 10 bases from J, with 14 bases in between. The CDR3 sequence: CASSLDGASYEQFF. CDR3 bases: TGTGCCAGCAGCTTAGATGGGGCTTCCTACGAGCAGTTCTTC.

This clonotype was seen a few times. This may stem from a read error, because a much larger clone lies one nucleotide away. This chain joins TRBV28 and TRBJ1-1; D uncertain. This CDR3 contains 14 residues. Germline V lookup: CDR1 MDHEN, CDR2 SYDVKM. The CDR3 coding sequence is TGTGCCAGCAGTTGGGAGGGTGTATACACTAAAGCTTTCTTT. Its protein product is CASSWEGVYTKAFF.

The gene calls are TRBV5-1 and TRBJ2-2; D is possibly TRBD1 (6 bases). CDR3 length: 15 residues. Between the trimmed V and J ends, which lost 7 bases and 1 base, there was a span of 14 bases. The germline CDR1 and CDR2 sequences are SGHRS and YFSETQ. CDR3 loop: CASGPGQMNTGELFF. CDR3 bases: TGCGCCAGCGGGCCGGGACAAATGAACACCGGGGAGCTGTTTTTT.

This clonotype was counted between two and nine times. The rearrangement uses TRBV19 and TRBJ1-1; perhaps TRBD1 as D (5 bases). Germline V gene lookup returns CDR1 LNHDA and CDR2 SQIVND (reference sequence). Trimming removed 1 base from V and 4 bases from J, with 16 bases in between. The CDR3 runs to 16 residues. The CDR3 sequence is CASSIAPRPGGTEAFF. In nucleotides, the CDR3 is TGTGCCAGTAGTATAGCCCCTAGGCCGGGGGGCACTGAAGCTTTCTTT.

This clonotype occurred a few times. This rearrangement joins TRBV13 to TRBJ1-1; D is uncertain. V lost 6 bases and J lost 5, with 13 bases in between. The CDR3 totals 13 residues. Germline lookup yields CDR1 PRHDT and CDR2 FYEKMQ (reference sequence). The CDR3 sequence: CASSRVGLTEAFF. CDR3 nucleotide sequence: TGTGCCAGCAGTCGGGTGGGGTTAACTGAAGCTTTCTTT.

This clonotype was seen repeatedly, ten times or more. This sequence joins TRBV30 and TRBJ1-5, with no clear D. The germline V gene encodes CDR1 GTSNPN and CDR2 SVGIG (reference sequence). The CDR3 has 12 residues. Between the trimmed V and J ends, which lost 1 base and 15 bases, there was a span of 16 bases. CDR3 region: CAWSDLGRRPHF. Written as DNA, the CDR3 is TGTGCCTGGAGTGATCTGGGCAGGAGACCGCATTTT.

This chain's CDR3 is CASSRQVGTDTQYF. The CDR3 DNA reads TGCGCCAGCAGCCGACAGGTGGGCACAGATACGCAGTATTTT. The gene calls are TRBV5-1 and TRBJ2-3, with D perhaps TRBD1 (6 bases). V was pared by 4 bases and J by 1 base, with 10 bases between. This CDR3 spans 14 amino acids. Germline values: CDR1 SGHRS, CDR2 YFSETQ.

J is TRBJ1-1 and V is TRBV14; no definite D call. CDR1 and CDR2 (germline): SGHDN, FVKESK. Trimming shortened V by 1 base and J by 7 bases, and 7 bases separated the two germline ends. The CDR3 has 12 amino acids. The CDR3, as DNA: TGTGCCAGCAGCCAAGTTGGAAGTGAAGCTTTCTTT. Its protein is CASSQVGSEAFF.

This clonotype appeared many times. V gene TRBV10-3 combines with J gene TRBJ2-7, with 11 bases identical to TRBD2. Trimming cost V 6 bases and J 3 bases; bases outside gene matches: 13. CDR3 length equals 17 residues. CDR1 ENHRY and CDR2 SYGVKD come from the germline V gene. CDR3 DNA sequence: TGTGCCATCAGACCTGGGACTAGCGGCTTATCCTTCTACGAGCAGTACTTC. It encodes CAIRPGTSGLSFYEQYF.

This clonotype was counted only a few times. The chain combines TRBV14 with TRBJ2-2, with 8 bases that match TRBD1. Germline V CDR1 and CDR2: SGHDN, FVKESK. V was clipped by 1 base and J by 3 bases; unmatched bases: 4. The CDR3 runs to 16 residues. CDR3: CASSQGTGRYTGELFF. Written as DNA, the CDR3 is TGTGCCAGCAGCCAAGGGACAGGGCGTTACACCGGGGAGCTGTTTTTT.